This entry lists 19 T cell receptor beta chains sequenced from one sample in a study of OX40 agonist ivuxolimab in advanced cancers. Sequencing used immunoSEQ multiplex PCR; TCRdb keeps in-frame clones, though not all of them. The sample lists roughly 25,000 clones; roughly 70% were seen once. Sequencing used CD4+ or CD8+ T cells sorted from blood, obtained in a trial of the OX40 agonist ivuxolimab. Receptors were obtained from an adult with an advanced solid tumor such as melanoma, head and neck, liver or kidney cancer.

This clone was detected only once. V is TRBV30 and J is TRBJ1-4; no clear D. Germline V lookup: CDR1 GTSNPN, CDR2 SVGIG (reference sequence). The CDR3 is made up of 12 amino acids. The V and J ends lost 5 bases and 8 bases respectively, with 12 bases between them. The CDR3 reads CAWGPAPEKLFF. DNA for the CDR3: TGTGCCTGGGGGCCCGCCCCCGAAAAACTGTTTTTT.

The genes are TRBV27 and TRBJ1-6; no firm D call. The germline V gene encodes CDR1 MNHEY and CDR2 SMNVEV (reference sequence). The CDR3 runs to 16 residues. Trimming left V 5 bases short and J 5 bases short, with 16 bases between. The CDR3 loop reads CASSTRAGFDNSPLHF. CDR3 DNA sequence: TGTGCCAGCAGTACACGGGCGGGGTTCGATAATTCACCCCTCCACTTT.

The gene calls are TRBV15 and TRBJ1-5; 10 bases line up with TRBD1. This CDR3 has 18 residues. V lost 2 bases, J lost 3 bases, and 10 bases stayed unmatched. Germline V gives CDR1 LNHNV, CDR2 YYDKDF (reference sequence). The CDR3 bases are TGTGCCACCAGCAGACCAGACAGGGGGCTATTGAACAATCAGCCCCAGCATTTT. It specifies CATSRPDRGLLNNQPQHF.

The J gene is TRBJ2-7, the V gene TRBV11-1; 9 bases align to TRBD2. CDR1 SGHAT and CDR2 FQDESV come from the germline V gene (reference sequence). CDR3 length: 15 residues. V trimming: 2 bases; J trimming: 2 bases; junction bases outside the gene matches: 4. The chain's CDR3 is CASSLLAGSPYEQYF. The CDR3 nucleotides read TGTGCCAGCAGCTTACTAGCGGGGTCCCCCTACGAGCAGTACTTC.

The chain is built from TRBV6-1 and TRBJ2-7; D is perhaps TRBD2 (5 bases). The CDR3 consists of 13 residues. Germline CDR1 is MNHNS and CDR2 is SASEGT. V lost 9 bases and J 2 bases, leaving 14 bases between the germline ends. The CDR3 DNA reads TGTGCCAGTAGATTCGGGGTGACCTACGAGCAGTACTTC. Amino acids: CASRFGVTYEQYF.

This clone turned up a few times. The chain combines TRBV25-1 with TRBJ2-1; D is uncertain. The CDR3 has 12 amino acids. Germline CDR1 is MGHDK and CDR2 is SYGVNS. Trimming removed 1 base at V and 8 bases at J, with 6 bases between. CDR3 sequence: CASSESVYEQFF. The CDR3, as DNA: TGTGCCAGCAGTGAATCAGTCTATGAGCAGTTCTTC.

This sequence joins TRBV29-1 and TRBJ2-3; D is ambiguous. Per germline, CDR1 SQVTM and CDR2 ANQGSEA. There are 12 residues in the CDR3. Trimming pared 5 bases from V and 2 bases from J, leaving 8 bases between. The CDR3: CSVHLLTDTQYF. The CDR3 bases are TGCAGCGTTCACTTGCTCACAGATACGCAGTATTTT.

This chain links TRBV10-3 with TRBJ1-1; 9 positions agree with TRBD1. Unmatched junction bases numbered 3, after V lost 4 bases and J lost 3 bases. The CDR3 loop spans 14 amino acids. CDR1 and CDR2 from the germline V gene are ENHRY and SYGVKD. CDR3 residues: CAISARDRDTEAFF. DNA of the CDR3: TGTGCCATCAGTGCTCGGGACAGGGACACTGAAGCTTTCTTT.

Only a few counts were recorded for this clone. The rearrangement joins TRBV4-1 to TRBJ2-2; D is unclear. CDR3 length equals 19 residues. The V end lost 1 base, the J end lost 0 bases, and 18 bases lay between the germline ends. Germline CDR1 reads MGHRA; CDR2 reads YSYEKL. CDR3 residues: CASSQGLFGFLSNTGELFF. The CDR3 DNA reads as TGCGCCAGCAGCCAAGGTCTTTTTGGGTTTCTATCGAACACCGGGGAGCTGTTTTTT.

J is TRBJ2-1 and V is TRBV10-3; D is perhaps TRBD2 (5 bases). The germline CDR1 and CDR2 sequences are ENHRY and SYGVKD. Trimming shortened V by 8 bases and J by 10 bases, and 24 bases separated the two germline ends. This CDR3 comprises 15 residues. The CDR3 reads CAIRTEASAGEEQFF. CDR3 sequence (DNA): TGTGCCATCCGCACAGAGGCTAGTGCCGGGGAGGAGCAGTTCTTC.

The chain recombines TRBV9 with TRBJ1-1; no reliable D call. This CDR3 spans 13 amino acids. V lost 1 base and J 0 bases, leaving 4 bases between the germline ends. The V gene's germline CDR1 is SGDLS and CDR2 YYNGEE. CDR3 sequence reads: CASSVQVNTEAFF. For the CDR3, the DNA is TGTGCCAGCAGCGTACAGGTGAACACTGAAGCTTTCTTT.

The chain combines TRBV7-9 with TRBJ1-4; D is unclear. Trimming removed 5 bases from V and 6 bases from J, with 16 bases in between. The CDR3 has 15 residues. Germline V lookup: CDR1 SEHNR, CDR2 FQNEAQ (reference sequence). CDR3 nucleotide sequence: TGTGCCAGCAGCCCCCCGGGTCCCAAACATGAAAAACTGTTTTTT. Amino acid sequence: CASSPPGPKHEKLFF. The full variable domain, with the rest looked up from reference TRBV7-9 and TRBJ1-4, is DTGVSQNPRHKITKRGQNVTFRCDPISEHNRLYWYRQTLGQGPEFLTYFQNEAQLEKSRLLSDRFSAERPKGSFSTLEIQRTEQGDSAMYLCASSPPGPKHEKLFFGSGTQLSVL.

This clone is deemed medium-sized. The V gene is TRBV30, the J gene TRBJ2-2; 8 bases agree with TRBD2. The CDR3 consists of 15 residues. Germline V lookup: CDR1 GTSNPN, CDR2 SVGIG (reference sequence). Trimming cost V 2 bases and J 1 base; bases outside gene matches: 3. As DNA, the CDR3 is TGTGCCTGGAGTAGACTAGCGATGAACACCGGGGAGCTGTTTTTT. Protein: CAWSRLAMNTGELFF.

This clone was observed a handful of times. The chain couples TRBV6-6 to TRBJ1-2, with 9 bases fitting TRBD1. Germline-derived CDR1 and CDR2 are MNHNY and SVGAGI (reference sequence). The CDR3 length is 14 residues. V was pared by 4 bases and J by 2 bases, with 2 bases of the junction left unmatched. CDR3 DNA: TGTGCCAGCAGTTTAGGACAGGGGAACTATGGCTACACCTTC. This translates into CASSLGQGNYGYTF.

The chain is built from TRBV7-6 and TRBJ1-6; no firm D call. The V and J ends lost 5 bases and 8 bases respectively, with 10 bases between them. This CDR3 comprises 13 residues. CDR1 SGHVS and CDR2 FNYEAQ come from the germline V gene. The DNA for the CDR3 is TGTGCCAGCAGCCCCCTTCCGGATTCACCCCTCCACTTT. Its protein is CASSPLPDSPLHF. Full variable domain (outside the CDR3, taken from reference TRBV7-6 and TRBJ1-6): GAGVSQSPRYKVTKRGQDVALRCDPISGHVSLYWYRQALGQGPEFLTYFNYEAQQDKSGLPNDRFSAERPEGSISTLTIQRTEQRDSAMYRCASSPLPDSPLHFGNGTRLTVT.

The V call is TRBV5-5, the J call TRBJ2-7; TRBD2 is a possible D gene (5 bases). V lost 1 base and J 7 bases, leaving 18 bases between the germline ends. CDR1 SGHKS and CDR2 YYEKEE come from the germline V gene (reference sequence). This CDR3 has 15 amino acids. The CDR3 region has the DNA TGTGCCAGCAGCTTGTGGGCGGGCAGACACTGGGAGCAGTACTTC. This gives the protein CASSLWAGRHWEQYF.

J is TRBJ1-2 and V is TRBV19, with unresolved D. Germline CDR1 and CDR2: LNHDA and SQIVND (reference sequence). The V and J ends lost 3 bases and 8 bases respectively, with 10 bases between them. The CDR3 extends over 12 amino acids. CDR3 sequence reads: CASSIGERGYTF. Written as DNA, the CDR3 is TGTGCCAGTAGTATTGGTGAGAGGGGCTACACCTTC.

This clone has just a few counts. This chain connects TRBV19 to TRBJ1-2; perhaps TRBD1 as D (5 bases). The germline gives CDR1 LNHDA, CDR2 SQIVND (reference sequence). With 4 bases removed from V and 5 bases from J, the gap between germline ends came to 14 bases. This CDR3 has 14 amino acids. This CDR3 is CASSTQGGGYGYTF. CDR3 nucleotide sequence: TGTGCCAGTAGTACCCAGGGAGGCGGTTATGGCTACACCTTC.

This chain connects TRBV9 to TRBJ2-1, with TRBD1 as a possible D gene (5 bases). CDR3 length: 13 residues. Germline V CDR1 and CDR2: SGDLS, YYNGEE. V gave up 4 bases and J gave up 1 base, with 6 bases separating them. The CDR3 DNA reads TGTGCCAGCAGCCGACAGTCCTACAATGAGCAGTTCTTC. This encodes CASSRQSYNEQFF.